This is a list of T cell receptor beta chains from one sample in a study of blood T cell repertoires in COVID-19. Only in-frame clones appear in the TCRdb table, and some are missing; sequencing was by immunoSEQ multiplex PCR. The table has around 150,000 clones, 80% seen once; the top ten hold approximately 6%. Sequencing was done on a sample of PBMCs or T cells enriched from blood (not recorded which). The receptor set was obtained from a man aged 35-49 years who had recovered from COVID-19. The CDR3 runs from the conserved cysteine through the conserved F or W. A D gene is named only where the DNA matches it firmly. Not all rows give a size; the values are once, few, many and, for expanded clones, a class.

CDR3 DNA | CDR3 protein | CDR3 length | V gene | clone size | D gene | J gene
TGTGCCAGCAGCTTGAACAATCCTGACAGGGGCGGTATTGGCTACACCTTC | CASSLNNPDRGGIGYTF | 17 | TRBV7-9 | NA | TRBD1 | TRBJ1-2
TGTGCCAGCAGCCAGCGACAGGGAACGAACACTGAAGCTTTCTTT | CASSQRQGTNTEAFF | 15 | TRBV4-2 | NA | TRBD1 | TRBJ1-1
TGTGCCAGCAGAACAGGGGGCAAGCGGGAGACCCAGTACTTC | CASRTGGKRETQYF | 14 | TRBV7-6 | NA | TRBD1 | TRBJ2-5
TGTGCCTGGATTAGGGACAGGGGCCACCGGGGTGGCTACACCTTC | CAWIRDRGHRGGYTF | 15 | TRBV30 | NA | TRBD1 | TRBJ1-2
TGTGCCACCAGCAGAGATCGAAGAGGTAGGTTCCACTCTGAGCAGTTCTTC | CATSRDRRGRFHSEQFF | 17 | TRBV15 | NA | NA | TRBJ2-1
TGTGCCAGCAGTTACTTGAGACGGGACTCTAACTATGGCTACACCTTC | CASSYLRRDSNYGYTF | 16 | TRBV6-5 | NA | NA | TRBJ1-2
TGTGCCAGCAGCTTGCAAAGCGGGGGGCCGGGGGAGCAGTACTTC | CASSLQSGGPGEQYF | 15 | TRBV5-4 | NA | TRBD2 | TRBJ2-7
TGTGCCGGGTTCCAAGGGGTTCCTAGGGATGAGCAGTTCTTC | CAGFQGVPRDEQFF | 14 | TRBV7-9 | once | NA | TRBJ2-1
TGTGCCAGTAGTAGGGGATCACAGGGAACAAACACTGAAGCTTTCTTT | CASSRGSQGTNTEAFF | 16 | TRBV19 | once | NA | TRBJ1-1
TGTGCCAGCAGTGAAGTTCGGGGGGCGGTTAGTAGTCAGCCCCAGCATTTT | CASSEVRGAVSSQPQHF | 17 | TRBV2 | NA | NA | TRBJ1-5
TGTGCCAGCTCACCCCAAGGCATGGGGGGTGCAACTAATGAAAAACTGTTTTTT | CASSPQGMGGATNEKLFF | 18 | TRBV18 | NA | NA | TRBJ1-4
TGCGCCAGCAGCCAGGGTCATCCTAGCGGTCGCACAGATACGCAGTATTTT | CASSQGHPSGRTDTQYF | 17 | TRBV4-1 | NA | TRBD2 | TRBJ2-3
TGTGCCAGCAGTTATTCGTCAGGGGGAGGCACTGAAGCTTTCTTT | CASSYSSGGGTEAFF | 15 | TRBV6-5 | NA | TRBD1 | TRBJ1-1
TGTGCCAGCAGCTGGTTCGGACAGGGCGACTATGGCTACACCTTC | CASSWFGQGDYGYTF | 15 | TRBV13 | NA | TRBD1 | TRBJ1-2
TGTGCCACCGGGACTTTCAACACAGATACGCAGTATTTT | CATGTFNTDTQYF | 13 | TRBV12-3/TRBV12-4 | NA | NA | TRBJ2-3
TGCAGCGTTTATTCGACAGGGAATAATGGCTACACCTTC | CSVYSTGNNGYTF | 13 | TRBV29-1 | NA | TRBD1 | TRBJ1-2